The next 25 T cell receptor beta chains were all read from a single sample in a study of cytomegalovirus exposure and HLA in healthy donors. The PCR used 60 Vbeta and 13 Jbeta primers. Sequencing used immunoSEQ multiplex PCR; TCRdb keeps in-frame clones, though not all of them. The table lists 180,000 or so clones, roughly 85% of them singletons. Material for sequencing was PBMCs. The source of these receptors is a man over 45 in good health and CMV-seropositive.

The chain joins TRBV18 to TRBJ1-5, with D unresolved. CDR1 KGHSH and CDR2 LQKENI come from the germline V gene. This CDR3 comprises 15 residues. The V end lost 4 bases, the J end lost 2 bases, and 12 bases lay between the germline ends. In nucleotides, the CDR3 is TGTGCCAGCTCACTGGCCGGGTTTGGCAATCAGCCCCAGCATTTT. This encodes CASSLAGFGNQPQHF. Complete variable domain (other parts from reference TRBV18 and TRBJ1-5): NAGVMQNPRHLVRRRGQEARLRCSPMKGHSHVYWYRQLPEEGLKFMVYLQKENIIDESGMPKERFSAEFPKEGPSILRIQQVVRGDSAAYFCASSLAGFGNQPQHFGDGTRLSIL.

The CDR3 loop is CASSPPGTSRETQYF. The CDR3 region has the DNA TGTGCCAGCAGCCCTCCCGGGACTAGCAGGGAGACCCAGTACTTC. The chain recombines TRBV7-9 with TRBJ2-5; 9 positions match TRBD2. The V and J ends lost 5 bases and 5 bases, in that order; junction bases with no gene match: 9. Per the germline V gene, CDR1 is SEHNR and CDR2 is FQNEAQ (reference sequence). The CDR3 extends over 15 amino acids.

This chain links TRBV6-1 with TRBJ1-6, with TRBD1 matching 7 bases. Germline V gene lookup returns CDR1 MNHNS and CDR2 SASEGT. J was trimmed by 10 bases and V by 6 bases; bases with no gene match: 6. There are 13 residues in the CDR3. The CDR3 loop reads CASRTGVFSPLHF. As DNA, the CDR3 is TGTGCCAGCAGAACAGGGGTTTTCTCACCCCTCCACTTT.

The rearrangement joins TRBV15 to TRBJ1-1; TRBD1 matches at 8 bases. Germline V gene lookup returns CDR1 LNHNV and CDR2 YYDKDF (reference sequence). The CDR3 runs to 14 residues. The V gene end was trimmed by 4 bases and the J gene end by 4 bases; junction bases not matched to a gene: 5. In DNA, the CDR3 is TGTGCCACCAGCACAGACAGGGGTACCACTGAAGCTTTCTTT. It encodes CATSTDRGTTEAFF.

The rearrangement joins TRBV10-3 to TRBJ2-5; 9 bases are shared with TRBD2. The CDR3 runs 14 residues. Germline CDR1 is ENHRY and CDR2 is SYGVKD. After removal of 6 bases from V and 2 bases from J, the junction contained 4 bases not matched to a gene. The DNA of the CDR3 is TGTGCCATCAGGAGCGGGGGGTCGCAAGAGACCCAGTACTTC. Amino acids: CAIRSGGSQETQYF.

The CDR3, as DNA: TGTGCCAGCAGCTCAGGGGGCGCGGGCACCGGGGAGCTGTTTTTT. Protein product: CASSSGGAGTGELFF. J is TRBJ2-2 and V is TRBV2; 8 bases are shared with TRBD1. CDR1 is SNHLY and CDR2 is FYNNEI in the germline V gene. The V gene end was trimmed by 6 bases and the J gene end by 4 bases; junction bases not matched to a gene: 7. This CDR3 has 15 residues.

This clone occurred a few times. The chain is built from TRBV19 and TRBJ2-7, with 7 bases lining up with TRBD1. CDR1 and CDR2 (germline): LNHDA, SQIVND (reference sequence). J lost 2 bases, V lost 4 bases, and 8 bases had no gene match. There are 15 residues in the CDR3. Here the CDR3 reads CASSRAPGQAYEQYF. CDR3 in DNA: TGTGCCAGTAGTAGGGCCCCCGGACAGGCCTACGAGCAGTACTTC.

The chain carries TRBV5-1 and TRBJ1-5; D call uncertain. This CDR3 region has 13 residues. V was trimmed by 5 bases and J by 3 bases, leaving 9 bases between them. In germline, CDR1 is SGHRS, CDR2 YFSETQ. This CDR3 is CASSYSLNQPQHF. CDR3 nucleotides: TGCGCCAGCAGTTACAGCCTCAATCAGCCCCAGCATTTT.

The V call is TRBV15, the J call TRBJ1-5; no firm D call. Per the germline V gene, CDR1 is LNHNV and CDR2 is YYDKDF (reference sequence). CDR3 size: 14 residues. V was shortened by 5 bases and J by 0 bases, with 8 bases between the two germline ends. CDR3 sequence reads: CATSVEISNQPQHF. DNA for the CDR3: TGTGCCACCAGCGTAGAAATTAGCAATCAGCCCCAGCATTTT.

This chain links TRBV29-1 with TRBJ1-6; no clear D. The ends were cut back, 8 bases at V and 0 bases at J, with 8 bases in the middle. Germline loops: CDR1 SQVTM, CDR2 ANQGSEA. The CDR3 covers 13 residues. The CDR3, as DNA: TGCAGCATCCGGTCCTCCTATAATTCACCCCTCCACTTT. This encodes CSIRSSYNSPLHF.

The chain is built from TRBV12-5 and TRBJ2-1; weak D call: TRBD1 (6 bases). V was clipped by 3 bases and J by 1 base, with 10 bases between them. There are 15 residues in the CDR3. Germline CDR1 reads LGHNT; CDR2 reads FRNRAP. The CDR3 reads CASGFGTNSYNEQFF. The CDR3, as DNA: TGTGCTAGTGGTTTTGGGACAAATTCCTACAATGAGCAGTTCTTC.

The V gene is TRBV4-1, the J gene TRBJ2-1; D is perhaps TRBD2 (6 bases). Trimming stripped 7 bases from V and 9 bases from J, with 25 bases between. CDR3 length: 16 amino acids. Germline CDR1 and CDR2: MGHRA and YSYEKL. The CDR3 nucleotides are TGCGCCAGCACGGGGGACGGTTTCTACTTGGCCCCTGAGCAGTTCTTC. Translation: CASTGDGFYLAPEQFF.

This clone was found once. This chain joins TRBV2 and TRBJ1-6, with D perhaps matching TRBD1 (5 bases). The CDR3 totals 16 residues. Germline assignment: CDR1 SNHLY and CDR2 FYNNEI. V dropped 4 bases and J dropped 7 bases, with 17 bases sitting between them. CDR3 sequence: CASSARQSSKNSPLHF. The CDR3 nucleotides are TGTGCCAGCAGTGCCCGACAGAGCTCGAAAAATTCACCCCTCCACTTT.

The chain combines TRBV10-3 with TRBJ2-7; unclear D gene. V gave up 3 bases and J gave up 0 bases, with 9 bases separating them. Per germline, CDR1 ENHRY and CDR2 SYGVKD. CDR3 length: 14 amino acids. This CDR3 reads CAISELGNSYEQYV. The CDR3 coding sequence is TGTGCCATCAGTGAACTGGGCAACTCCTACGAGCAGTACGTC.

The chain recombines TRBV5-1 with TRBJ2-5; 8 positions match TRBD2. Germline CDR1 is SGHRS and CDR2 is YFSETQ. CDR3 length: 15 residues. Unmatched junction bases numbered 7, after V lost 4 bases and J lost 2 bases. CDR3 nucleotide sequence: TGCGCCAGCAGCACAGGATCTAGCGGGCAAGAGACCCAGTACTTC. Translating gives CASSTGSSGQETQYF.

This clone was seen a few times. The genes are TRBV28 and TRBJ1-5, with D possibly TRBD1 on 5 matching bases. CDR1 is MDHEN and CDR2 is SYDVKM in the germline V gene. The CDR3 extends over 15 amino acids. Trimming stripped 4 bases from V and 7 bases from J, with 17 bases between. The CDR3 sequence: CASSSPPQGRQPQHF. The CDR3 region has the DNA TGTGCCAGCAGTTCCCCCCCTCAGGGTCGGCAGCCCCAGCATTTT.

Here the CDR3 reads CASSLDLGGYNEQFF. Written as DNA, the CDR3 is TGTGCCAGCAGCTTGGACCTCGGGGGGTACAATGAGCAGTTCTTC. The chain carries TRBV5-4 and TRBJ2-1; 7 bases map to TRBD2. The length of the CDR3 is 15 residues. The germline V gene has CDR1 SGHNT and CDR2 YYREEE (reference sequence). V shed 0 bases, J shed 4 bases, and the junction held 4 bases outside the gene matches. Full variable domain (outside the CDR3, taken from reference TRBV5-4 and TRBJ2-1): ETGVTQSPTHLIKTRGQQVTLRCSSQSGHNTVSWYQQALGQGPQFIFQYYREEENGRGNFPPRFSGLQFPNYSSELNVNALELDDSALYLCASSLDLGGYNEQFFGPGTRLTVL.

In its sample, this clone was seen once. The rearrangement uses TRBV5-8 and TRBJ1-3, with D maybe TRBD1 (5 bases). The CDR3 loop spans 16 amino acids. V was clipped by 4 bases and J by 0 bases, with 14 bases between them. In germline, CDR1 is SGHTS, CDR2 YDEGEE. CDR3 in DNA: TGTGCCAGCAGCCCACGGGGGGAAGGCTCTGGAAACACCATATATTTT. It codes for CASSPRGEGSGNTIYF.

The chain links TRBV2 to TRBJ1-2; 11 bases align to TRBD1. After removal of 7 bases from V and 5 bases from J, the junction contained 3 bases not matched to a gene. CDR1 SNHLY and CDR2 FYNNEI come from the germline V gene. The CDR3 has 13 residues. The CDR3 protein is CASTGQGAYGYTF. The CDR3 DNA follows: TGTGCCAGCACCGGACAGGGGGCATATGGCTACACCTTC. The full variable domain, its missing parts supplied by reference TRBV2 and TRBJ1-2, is EPEVTQTPSHQVTQMGQEVILRCVPISNHLYFYWYRQILGQKVEFLVSFYNNEISEKSEIFDDQFSVERPDGSNFTLKIRSTKLEDSAMYFCASTGQGAYGYTFGSGTRLTVV.

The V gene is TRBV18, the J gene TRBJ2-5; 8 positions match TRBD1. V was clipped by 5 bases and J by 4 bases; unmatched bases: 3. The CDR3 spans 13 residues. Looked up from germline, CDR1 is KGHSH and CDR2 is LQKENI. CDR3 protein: CASSLQGAETQYF. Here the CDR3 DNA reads TGTGCCAGCTCATTGCAGGGGGCAGAGACCCAGTACTTC.

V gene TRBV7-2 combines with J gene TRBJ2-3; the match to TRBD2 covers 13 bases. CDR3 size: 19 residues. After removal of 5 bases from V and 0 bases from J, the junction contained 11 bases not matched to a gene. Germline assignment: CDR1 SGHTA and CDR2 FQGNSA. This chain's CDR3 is CASSNLPGLAGFSTDTQYF. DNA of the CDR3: TGTGCCAGCAGCAACCTACCGGGACTAGCGGGGTTTAGCACAGATACGCAGTATTTT.

The CDR3 loop is CASSPYPTGDGYTF. CDR3 nucleotides: TGTGCCAGCAGTCCCTACCCGACAGGGGATGGCTACACCTTC. The chain is built from TRBV28 and TRBJ1-2, with 8 bases that match TRBD1. The germline V gene encodes CDR1 MDHEN and CDR2 SYDVKM. This CDR3 comprises 14 residues. The J segment lost 6 bases and the V segment lost 5 bases, leaving 8 bases of the junction unmatched.

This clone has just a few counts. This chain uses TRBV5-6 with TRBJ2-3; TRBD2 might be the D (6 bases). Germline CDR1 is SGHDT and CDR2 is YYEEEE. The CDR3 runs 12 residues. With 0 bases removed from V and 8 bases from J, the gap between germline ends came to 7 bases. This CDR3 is CASSLGGVTQYF. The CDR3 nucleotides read TGTGCCAGCAGCTTGGGGGGGGTTACGCAGTATTTT. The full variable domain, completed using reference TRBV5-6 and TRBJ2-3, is DAGVTQSPTHLIKTRGQQVTLRCSPKSGHDTVSWYQQALGQGPQFIFQYYEEEERQRGNFPDRFSGHQFPNYSSELNVNALLLGDSALYLCASSLGGVTQYFGPGTRLTVL.

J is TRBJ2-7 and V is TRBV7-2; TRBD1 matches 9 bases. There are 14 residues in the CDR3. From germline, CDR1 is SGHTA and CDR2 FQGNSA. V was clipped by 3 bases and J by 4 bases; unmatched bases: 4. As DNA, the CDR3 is TGTGCCAGCAGCTTCGACAGGGGGACGTACGAGCAGTACTTC. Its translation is CASSFDRGTYEQYF.

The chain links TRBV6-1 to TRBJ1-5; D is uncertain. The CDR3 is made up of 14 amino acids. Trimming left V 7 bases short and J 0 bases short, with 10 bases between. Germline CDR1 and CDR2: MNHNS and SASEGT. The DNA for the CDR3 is TGTGCCAGCACCGACAAGAATAGCAATCAGCCCCAGCATTTT. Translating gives CASTDKNSNQPQHF.